The entry below gives a single T cell receptor (beta chain) sequence along with its context. Its target is unknown. This entry is derived from a study of beta chain features in type 1 diabetes. Across the whole study: Examination of sorted cells across all samples involved 98,000,000 or so cells. Study-level results: There was a moderate but significant shortening of TCRB CDR3s in all four CD4+ subsets of Type 1 diabetes patients. For patients, the naive, central memory and Treg TCRB repertoires appeared more alike than for healthy donors.

Every donor provided one heparinised blood draw, which averaged about 110 mL. V lost 5 bases, J lost 2 bases, and 12 bases lay in between. This CDR3 region has 14 residues. CDR1 is MNHNY and CDR2 is SVGAGI in the germline V gene (reference sequence). Sequenced material consisted of expressed TCRB transcripts (all of the isolated RNA was reverse transcribed). The method was immunoSEQ multiplex PCR; TCRdb's version includes in-frame clones alone and lacks a portion of them. The sample contains hundreds of thousands of clones, over 12% of which appear only once. This chain uses TRBV6-6 with TRBJ1-2, with D maybe TRBD1 (5 bases). The sample comprised naive CD4+ T cells from blood. This clonotype was obtained from a man between 18 and 35 years old with type 1 diabetes. The CDR3 sequence: CASSLSEGNYGYTF. The CDR3, as DNA: TGTGCCAGCAGTCTATCAGAGGGGAACTATGGCTACACCTTC.